A single sample is the source of the 3 T cell receptor beta chains below, sequenced in a study of regulatory T cells in long-lasting Graves disease. Assembly of TCR beta libraries relied on iRepertoire HTBI primers together with Arm-PCR of CDR3 regions. TCRdb re-analysed the multiplex PCR reads in MiXCR, keeping a single row per CDR3 protein. The table lists roughly 420,000 distinct CDR3 sequences, 15% of them singletons, with about 20% in the top ten. This sample's time point: newly diagnosed GD, antithyroid drugs for less than 3 months. PBMC RNA served as the TCR library source. Material: peripheral blood mononuclear cells (PBMCs), obtained at new diagnosis, from a patient treated with antithyroid drugs. Receptors were obtained from a female donor with Graves disease.

This rearrangement joins TRBV15 to TRBJ1-2; D perhaps matches TRBD1 (5 bases). V dropped 0 bases and J dropped 2 bases, with 10 bases sitting between them. The V gene's germline CDR1 is LNHNV and CDR2 YYDKDF (reference sequence). The CDR3 sequence is 15 residues long. The CDR3 spells CATSRDREGNYGYTF. The DNA of the CDR3 is TGTGCCACCAGCAGAGACAGGGAGGGGAACTATGGCTACACCTTC.

This clonotype was counted at least ten times. The V and J genes are TRBV2 and TRBJ2-3; D might be TRBD2 (5 bases). The V gene's germline CDR1 is SNHLY and CDR2 FYNNEI. Deletions cut 6 bases from V and 3 bases from J, with 16 bases between. The CDR3 has 15 amino acids. The CDR3 coding sequence is TGTGCCAGCAGAAAGCGGACGACCTCTACAGATACGCAGTATTTT. The encoded protein is CASRKRTTSTDTQYF.

This clonotype was observed many times. The V gene is TRBV28, the J gene TRBJ2-3; a possible D gene is TRBD1 (6 bases). This CDR3 contains 14 residues. Per the germline V gene, CDR1 is MDHEN and CDR2 is SYDVKM. Trimming took 7 bases from V and 4 from J, leaving 15 bases between them. The CDR3 loop reads CASTSTPGADTQYF. For the CDR3, the DNA is TGTGCCAGCACTAGTACCCCAGGGGCAGATACGCAGTATTTT. The whole variable domain, remainder taken from reference TRBV28 and TRBJ2-3, is DVKVTQSSRYLVKRTGEKVFLECVQDMDHENMFWYRQDPGLGLRLIYFSYDVKMKEKGDIPEGYSVSREKKERFSLILESASTNQTSMYLCASTSTPGADTQYFGPGTRLTVL.